This TCR beta chain was profiled in a study of blood T cell repertoires in COVID-19. Seattle-derived patients entered the study during active infection and were followed longitudinally. Clones were sequenced by immunoSEQ multiplex PCR, and TCRdb holds only the in-frame ones, with some missing. The table has about 300,000 clones, about 88% seen once. The CDR3 has 16 amino acids. Per the germline V gene, CDR1 is MNHEY and CDR2 is SMNVEV (reference sequence). After removal of 8 bases from V and 0 bases from J, the junction contained 7 bases not matched to a gene. Source material: peripheral blood. The chain combines TRBV27 with TRBJ2-6, with 7 bases identical to TRBD2. The clonotype originates from a human donor with COVID-19, enrolled during active disease. The donor label of this sample is uncertain. In DNA, the CDR3 is TGTGCCAGCGGAAGCGGGACGGCCTCTGGGGCCAACGTCCTGACTTTC. Its translation: CASGSGTASGANVLTF.